These T cell receptor beta chains were read from a single sample in a study of blood T cells in healthy people across ages. TCRdb reanalysed the 5' RACE reads using MiXCR and keeps one entry per CDR3 protein. The table includes 1.5 million to 2 million distinct CDR3 sequences, about 39% detected once. The sequencing input was blood. The receptors shown here come from a human donor in good health. CDR3s include the opening cysteine and the closing phenylalanine or tryptophan. Each record gives: J gene, clone size, D gene, V gene, CDR3 DNA, CDR3 protein. A D gene is named only where the DNA matches it firmly. A clone size is listed for some rows: how often the clone was seen (once, few, many), or a class if it is expanded.

j_gene: TRBJ1-5
abundance: NA
d_gene: NA
v_gene: TRBV2
CDR3nt: TGTGCCAGCAGTGCTTTTGACGGGACCCGCTTGAGTCAGCCCCAGCATTTT
CDR3aa: CASSAFDGTRLSQPQHF

j_gene: TRBJ2-1
abundance: few
d_gene: NA
v_gene: TRBV20-1
CDR3nt: TGCAGTGCTACCTCGGGAGCCGCTGGATACAATGAGCAGTTCTTC
CDR3aa: CSATSGAAGYNEQFF

j_gene: TRBJ2-1
abundance: NA
d_gene: NA
v_gene: TRBV6-2/TRBV6-3
CDR3nt: TGTGCCGGCAGTCTCCTTGTAAATGAGCAGTTCTTC
CDR3aa: CAGSLLVNEQFF

j_gene: TRBJ2-1
abundance: NA
d_gene: NA
v_gene: TRBV28
CDR3nt: TGTGCCAGCACCGAAGGTAGCGATGAGCAGTTCTTC
CDR3aa: CASTEGSDEQFF

j_gene: TRBJ2-5
abundance: NA
d_gene: NA
v_gene: TRBV2
CDR3nt: TGTGCCAGAGGGGCTAGGGGAGAGGGAGAGACCCAGTACTTC
CDR3aa: CARGARGEGETQYF

j_gene: TRBJ2-7
abundance: NA
d_gene: TRBD2
v_gene: TRBV6-6
CDR3nt: TGTGCCAGCAGTTACTTAAGCGGGGTTTCCTACGAGCAGTACTTC
CDR3aa: CASSYLSGVSYEQYF

j_gene: TRBJ2-7
abundance: NA
d_gene: NA
v_gene: TRBV5-5
CDR3nt: TGTGCCAGCAGCTTGGCGGGGGCAGGGGGATGGACCGAGCAGTACTTC
CDR3aa: CASSLAGAGGWTEQYF

j_gene: TRBJ1-4
abundance: few
d_gene: NA
v_gene: TRBV6-6
CDR3nt: TGTGCCAGCAGTTACGACCCGAATGAAAAACTGTTTTTT
CDR3aa: CASSYDPNEKLFF

j_gene: TRBJ2-5
abundance: NA
d_gene: TRBD2
v_gene: TRBV7-2
CDR3nt: TGTGCCAGCAGCTTAGCTTTCCAGCGGGGGCAAGAGACCCAGTACTTC
CDR3aa: CASSLAFQRGQETQYF

j_gene: TRBJ2-7
abundance: few
d_gene: NA
v_gene: TRBV6-5
CDR3nt: TGTGCCAGCAGTTACGGAGCAGATTCCTACGAGCAGTACTTC
CDR3aa: CASSYGADSYEQYF

j_gene: TRBJ1-4
abundance: NA
d_gene: NA
v_gene: TRBV28
CDR3nt: TGTGCCAGCAGTTCCGGGTCAGCAACTAATGAAAAACTGTTTTTT
CDR3aa: CASSSGSATNEKLFF

j_gene: TRBJ2-7
abundance: NA
d_gene: TRBD1
v_gene: TRBV11-2
CDR3nt: TGTGCCAGCAGCTTTTCCGGGACAGGAGCATCCTACGAGCAGTACTTC
CDR3aa: CASSFSGTGASYEQYF

j_gene: TRBJ2-5
abundance: NA
d_gene: NA
v_gene: TRBV11-3
CDR3nt: TGTGCCAGCAGCTTAGATTTCGGCAGGGCAGGCGGAGAGACCCAGTACTTC
CDR3aa: CASSLDFGRAGGETQYF

j_gene: TRBJ1-2
abundance: few
d_gene: NA
v_gene: TRBV12-3/TRBV12-4
CDR3nt: TGTGCCAGCAACAACCCTGGGGATGGCTACACCTTC
CDR3aa: CASNNPGDGYTF

j_gene: TRBJ1-2
abundance: many
d_gene: NA
v_gene: TRBV7-9
CDR3nt: TGTGCCAGCAGCCTAACAGGACATGGCTACACCTTC
CDR3aa: CASSLTGHGYTF

j_gene: TRBJ1-2
abundance: few
d_gene: NA
v_gene: TRBV4-3
CDR3nt: TGCGCCAGCAGCCAAGATCTCCTGGCCGGGGGTAGCGGCTACACCTTC
CDR3aa: CASSQDLLAGGSGYTF

j_gene: TRBJ2-5
abundance: NA
d_gene: NA
v_gene: TRBV12-3/TRBV12-4
CDR3nt: TGTGCCAGCAGTTCCTCAGTATGGGAAGAGACCCAGTACTTC
CDR3aa: CASSSSVWEETQYF

j_gene: TRBJ2-5
abundance: NA
d_gene: TRBD2
v_gene: TRBV20-1
CDR3nt: TGCAGTGCCCTGGGACTAGCGGGTTTTCAAGAGACCCAGTACTTC
CDR3aa: CSALGLAGFQETQYF

j_gene: TRBJ2-2
abundance: NA
d_gene: NA
v_gene: TRBV20-1
CDR3nt: TGCAGTGCTAGCCGCCGGGTGAACACCGGGGAGCTGTTTTTT
CDR3aa: CSASRRVNTGELFF

j_gene: TRBJ1-5
abundance: once
d_gene: NA
v_gene: TRBV28
CDR3nt: TGTGCCAGCAGTTTACTCCAGGGGCTTCCTAGCAATCAGCCCCAGCATTTT
CDR3aa: CASSLLQGLPSNQPQHF

j_gene: TRBJ2-1
abundance: NA
d_gene: NA
v_gene: TRBV7-2
CDR3nt: TGTGCCAGCAGCTTAAGAGGGAGCGGACCTAATTATTACGATGAGCAGTTCTTC
CDR3aa: CASSLRGSGPNYYDEQFF

j_gene: TRBJ2-7
abundance: NA
d_gene: NA
v_gene: TRBV7-2
CDR3nt: TGTGCCAGCAGCTTAGCTGTGGGGGTCACCTACGAGCAGTACTTC
CDR3aa: CASSLAVGVTYEQYF

j_gene: TRBJ2-3
abundance: few
d_gene: TRBD1
v_gene: TRBV6-2/TRBV6-3
CDR3nt: TGTGCCAGCAGCGTCCGGACAGGGTCGGGCACAGATACGCAGTATTTT
CDR3aa: CASSVRTGSGTDTQYF

j_gene: TRBJ1-1
abundance: NA
d_gene: NA
v_gene: TRBV4-1
CDR3nt: TGCGCCAGCAGCCCCGAGGGCTGGGGCACTGAAGCTTTCTTT
CDR3aa: CASSPEGWGTEAFF

j_gene: TRBJ2-7
abundance: few
d_gene: TRBD2
v_gene: TRBV9
CDR3nt: TGTGCCAGCAGCGGTACGGGGACTAGCGGGGCCGAGCAGTACTTC
CDR3aa: CASSGTGTSGAEQYF

j_gene: TRBJ2-5
abundance: once
d_gene: NA
v_gene: TRBV10-3
CDR3nt: TGTGCCATTTCCTCGGGACGCCATGAGGAGACCCAGTACTTC
CDR3aa: CAISSGRHEETQYF

j_gene: TRBJ1-5
abundance: NA
d_gene: NA
v_gene: TRBV12-3/TRBV12-4
CDR3nt: TGTGCCAGCAGTTTAGGCAGTATCAATCAGCCCCAGCATTTT
CDR3aa: CASSLGSINQPQHF

j_gene: TRBJ1-1
abundance: NA
d_gene: NA
v_gene: TRBV28
CDR3nt: TGTGCCAGCAGTTCACCCCCGAGTAGTAGGATTAACACTGAAGCTTTCTTT
CDR3aa: CASSSPPSSRINTEAFF

j_gene: TRBJ2-3
abundance: few
d_gene: NA
v_gene: TRBV20-1
CDR3nt: TGCAGTGCTAGAGTCGGGGGGCGGACAGATACGCAGTATTTT
CDR3aa: CSARVGGRTDTQYF

j_gene: TRBJ2-2
abundance: few
d_gene: NA
v_gene: TRBV7-2
CDR3nt: TGTGCCAGCAGGCGGGATTGGGGCGGGGAGCTGTTTTTT
CDR3aa: CASRRDWGGELFF

j_gene: TRBJ2-6
abundance: NA
d_gene: TRBD1
v_gene: TRBV10-3
CDR3nt: TGTGCCATCAGTGAGTCATGGGACAGGGGCCCCAGCTGGGCCAACGTCCGGACTTTC
CDR3aa: CAISESWDRGPSWANVRTF

j_gene: TRBJ2-4
abundance: few
d_gene: NA
v_gene: TRBV3-1
CDR3nt: TGTGCCAGCAGCCAAGAGGCCGATCGGACGAGCTTAAACATTCAGTACTTC
CDR3aa: CASSQEADRTSLNIQYF

j_gene: TRBJ2-4
abundance: NA
d_gene: NA
v_gene: TRBV2
CDR3nt: TGTGCCAGCACTCGAGGGCCGAGCAAAAACATTCAGTACTTC
CDR3aa: CASTRGPSKNIQYF

j_gene: TRBJ1-3
abundance: NA
d_gene: NA
v_gene: TRBV29-1
CDR3nt: TGCAGCGTTGAAGTGCACCAGGGCTACTCTGGAAACACCATATATTTT
CDR3aa: CSVEVHQGYSGNTIYF

j_gene: TRBJ1-3
abundance: NA
d_gene: NA
v_gene: TRBV7-7
CDR3nt: TGTGCCAGCAGCCCGAACCCGCTAGCTGGAAACACCATATATTTT
CDR3aa: CASSPNPLAGNTIYF

j_gene: TRBJ2-7
abundance: NA
d_gene: TRBD1
v_gene: TRBV4-2
CDR3nt: TGTGCCAGCAGCCACAGACAGGGGAGCTCCTACGAGCAGTACTTC
CDR3aa: CASSHRQGSSYEQYF

j_gene: TRBJ1-4
abundance: NA
d_gene: TRBD1
v_gene: TRBV5-1
CDR3nt: TGCGCCAGCGGCTTAGGACAGGGTGGAAAACTGTTTTTT
CDR3aa: CASGLGQGGKLFF

j_gene: TRBJ2-3
abundance: NA
d_gene: TRBD1
v_gene: TRBV5-6
CDR3nt: TGTGCCAGCAACAAGGGACAGGGTAACACAGATACGCAGTATTTT
CDR3aa: CASNKGQGNTDTQYF

j_gene: TRBJ1-1
abundance: NA
d_gene: NA
v_gene: TRBV5-5
CDR3nt: TGTGCCAGCAGCTTGGCAGCAGCTGAAGCTTTCTTT
CDR3aa: CASSLAAAEAFF

j_gene: TRBJ1-5
abundance: few
d_gene: TRBD1
v_gene: TRBV7-2
CDR3nt: TGTGCCAGCAGCCAACCTCGGGACAGGGCCCCCTGGCGCAATCAGCCCCAGCATTTT
CDR3aa: CASSQPRDRAPWRNQPQHF

j_gene: TRBJ2-3
abundance: few
d_gene: TRBD2
v_gene: TRBV7-9
CDR3nt: TGTGCCAGCAGCTTAATGGGACTAGCGGGGAGCACAGATACGCAGTATTTT
CDR3aa: CASSLMGLAGSTDTQYF

j_gene: TRBJ2-3
abundance: NA
d_gene: TRBD2
v_gene: TRBV29-1
CDR3nt: TGCAGCGTTGAAGATCAGACCGGGGGGGCGACAGATACGCAGTATTTT
CDR3aa: CSVEDQTGGATDTQYF